Described below is a single T cell receptor beta chain sequence and its context. This specimen comes from a study of Tregs in tolerant kidney transplant recipients. Produced via immunoSEQ multiplex PCR; TCRdb's table is partial and in-frame only. The table has about 68,000 clones, 84% seen once. The germline V gene has CDR1 SGDLS and CDR2 YYNGEE. V lost 0 bases and J lost 4, with 12 bases in between. The CDR3 is made up of 15 amino acids. Sequenced input: CD4+ T cells from blood. This sequence originates from a human donor in good health. The chain carries TRBV9 and TRBJ2-3, with a weak D call TRBD2 (6 bases). The CDR3 region is CASSVAGGSADTQYF. The DNA of the CDR3 is TGTGCCAGCAGCGTAGCTGGGGGGTCGGCAGATACGCAGTATTTT. Full variable domain (remainder filled in from reference TRBV9 and TRBJ2-3): DSGVTQTPKHLITATGQRVTLRCSPRSGDLSVYWYQQSLDQGLQFLIQYYNGEERAKGNILERFSAQQFPDLHSELNLSSLELGDSALYFCASSVAGGSADTQYFGPGTRLTVL.